The rows below give T cell receptor beta chains drawn from one sample of a study of blood T cell repertoires in COVID-19. This table comes from immunoSEQ multiplex PCR, and its TCRdb copy is limited to in-frame clones, with some not included. The table shows tens of thousands of clones, with roughly 80% occurring only once. Sequencing was performed on peripheral blood. Receptor source: a human donor in a cohort sampled during active COVID-19. Each CDR3 is given with its conserved first and last residue. A D gene is named only where the DNA matches it firmly. Part of the rows lack a size; the others show once, few, many or a class for expanded clones.

v_call d_call clone_size cdr3_aa
TRBV13 TRBD2 once CASSLGVAGLTGELFF
TRBV12-3/TRBV12-4 . once CASSSAGDYEQYF
TRBV28 TRBD1 . CASRAGGDQPQHF
TRBV5-1 . . CASSPAGGSYEQYF
TRBV3-1/TRBV3-2 . . CASSQDPVSGNTIYF
TRBV7-2 TRBD1 . CASSLVGQGLSEKLFF
TRBV5-1 . . CASSLQGDYGYTF
TRBV2 . . CASSDAGRTDTQYF
TRBV18 TRBD2 . CASSQGTSGTGWETQYF
TRBV19 . few CATMGASTDTQYF
TRBV5-1 . . CASSLAGGTREKLFF
TRBV15 TRBD1 . CATSRERGPAYEQYF
TRBV6-2/TRBV6-3 . . CASSSGQGRNSPLHF
TRBV2 . . CASSGQGIVHGYTF
TRBV19 TRBD1 . CASKSRGLSTEAFF
TRBV27 TRBD1 . CASSLGQGAPYYGYTF
TRBV15 TRBD1 once CATSRMDRLGEQYF
TRBV7-8 TRBD2 . CASSLMLGSGANTLKYEQYF
TRBV5-8 . . CASSFGQGGETQYF